The 29 T cell receptor beta chains below all came from one sample that was sequenced in a study of beta chain features in type 1 diabetes. The isolated RNA, all of it, was reverse transcribed, so expressed TCRB transcripts were what got sequenced. Assay used: immunoSEQ multiplex PCR; TCRdb lists only in-frame clones, some missing. The table records 300,000 or so clones, less than 10% of them present only once. The sequenced sample was central memory CD4+ T cells from blood. The receptor source for this set is a woman between 18 and 30 years old in good health.

This clone was observed a handful of times. The gene calls are TRBV5-1 and TRBJ1-4, with D perhaps TRBD1 (5 bases). Trimming removed 2 bases at V and 14 bases at J, with 10 bases between. The CDR3 consists of 11 residues. Germline CDR1 SGHRS, CDR2 YFSETQ. The CDR3 DNA sequence: TGCGCCAGCAGCTTCCGGGACTTCCTGTTTTTT. Its translation: CASSFRDFLFF.

The chain employs TRBV7-3 and TRBJ2-6, with unresolved D. The CDR3 is 18 amino acids. Germline lookup yields CDR1 SGHTA and CDR2 FQGTGA. V was cut by 5 bases and J by 1 base, with 18 bases left in between. CDR3 sequence: CASSHRPPPRSGANVLTF. For the CDR3, the DNA is TGTGCCAGCAGCCATCGGCCGCCCCCTAGGTCTGGGGCCAACGTCCTGACTTTC.

The chain carries TRBV7-2 and TRBJ2-1; D perhaps matches TRBD1 (6 bases). Looked up from germline, CDR1 is SGHTA and CDR2 is FQGNSA. Trimming took 5 bases from V and 4 from J, leaving 21 bases between them. This CDR3 has 17 residues. As DNA, the CDR3 is TGTGCCAGCAGCCAGCATCTTGGCAGGGGCTTATACAATGAGCAGTTCTTC. It encodes CASSQHLGRGLYNEQFF.

The chain recombines TRBV19 with TRBJ2-6, with D uncertain. In germline, CDR1 is LNHDA, CDR2 SQIVND (reference sequence). The CDR3 is 14 amino acids. V was trimmed by 5 bases and J by 0 bases, leaving 5 bases between them. The CDR3 DNA is TGTGCCAGTAGTGTCGGCTCTGGGGCCAACGTCCTGACTTTC. Protein sequence: CASSVGSGANVLTF. Using reference TRBV19 and TRBJ2-6 for the parts outside the CDR3, the full variable domain is DGGITQSPKYLFRKEGQNVTLSCEQNLNHDAMYWYRQDPGQGLRLIYYSQIVNDFQKGDIAEGYSVSREKKESFPLTVTSAQKNPTAFYLCASSVGSGANVLTFGAGSRLTVL.

The chain uses TRBV6-1 and TRBJ2-4; D perhaps matches TRBD1 (7 bases). With 2 bases removed from V and 8 bases from J, the gap between germline ends came to 19 bases. Germline CDR1 is MNHNS and CDR2 is SASEGT. This CDR3 has 16 residues. The CDR3 sequence is CASSEFGGGGGYIQYF. CDR3 nucleotide sequence: TGTGCCAGCAGTGAATTTGGAGGGGGCGGTGGGTACATTCAGTACTTC.

This clone has just a few counts. The chain joins TRBV10-3 to TRBJ2-7; D is perhaps TRBD2 (6 bases). The germline V and J ends were trimmed by 4 bases and 1 base, with 11 bases remaining between them. CDR3 length: 14 amino acids. Germline V lookup: CDR1 ENHRY, CDR2 SYGVKD. The CDR3 bases are TGTGCCATCAGTGGCGTAGGGACTTCCTACGAGCAGTACTTC. This sequence encodes CAISGVGTSYEQYF.

This clone has more than one count but fewer than ten. V and J are TRBV28 and TRBJ2-7; D not certain. The CDR3 totals 14 residues. CDR1 MDHEN and CDR2 SYDVKM come from the germline V gene. V lost 10 bases and J 3 bases, leaving 19 bases between the germline ends. In nucleotides, the CDR3 is TGTGCCACCCATGGCTTTACGGCTGTCTACGAGCAGTACTTC. Amino acid sequence: CATHGFTAVYEQYF.

In this sample, this clone turned up a few times. This chain connects TRBV5-6 to TRBJ1-1, with TRBD1 matching over 8 bases. V shed 4 bases and J 1 base; nucleotides not matched to a gene: 9. The CDR3 spans 16 residues. Germline loops: CDR1 SGHDT, CDR2 YYEEEE. The CDR3 is CASSLPWDRPNTEAFF. The DNA of the CDR3 is TGTGCCAGCAGCCTCCCCTGGGACAGGCCGAACACTGAAGCTTTCTTT.

This rearrangement joins TRBV6-5 to TRBJ2-7; 9 positions agree with TRBD1. V trimming: 7 bases; J trimming: 7 bases; junction bases outside the gene matches: 11. Germline V CDR1 and CDR2: MNHEY, SVGAGI. The CDR3 covers 14 residues. CDR3 DNA sequence: TGTGCCAGCACCCGAGGGGGGACAGGGAATGAGCAGTACTTC. Translating it yields CASTRGGTGNEQYF.

Remarks on this clone: One end of the junction varies from germline; a read error may be responsible. V usage is TRBV5-1 and J usage is TRBJ2-5, with D unresolved. The germline CDR1 and CDR2 sequences are SGHRS and YFSETQ. The CDR3 contains 12 residues. In nucleotides, the CDR3 is TGCGTCAGCAGCCGGTACCAAGAGACCCAGTACTTC. Translating gives CVSSRYQETQYF.

This clone was seen a few times. The chain links TRBV28 to TRBJ2-7; TRBD2 matches 15 bases. J was trimmed by 7 bases and V by 6 bases; bases with no gene match: 10. Germline values: CDR1 MDHEN, CDR2 SYDVKM. The CDR3 runs to 16 residues. The CDR3 reads CASSPGLAGGPREQYF. The CDR3 nucleotides are TGTGCCAGCAGCCCCGGACTAGCGGGAGGGCCGAGGGAGCAGTACTTC.

The V and J genes are TRBV4-3 and TRBJ2-3, with D tentatively TRBD1 or TRBD2 (6 bases each). Germline values: CDR1 LGHNA, CDR2 YSLEER. Trimming pared 0 bases from V and 3 bases from J, leaving 16 bases between. The CDR3 sequence is 17 residues long. The CDR3 DNA reads as TGCGCCAGCAGCCAAGAATTCTCGGGGGCCCTTACAGATACGCAGTATTTT. Protein sequence: CASSQEFSGALTDTQYF.

This clone came up a few times. V and J are TRBV11-2 and TRBJ2-7; 11 nucleotides agree with TRBD1. This CDR3 spans 14 amino acids. CDR1 and CDR2 from the germline V gene are SGHAT and FQNNGV. V shed 5 bases and J 4 bases; nucleotides not matched to a gene: 4. The DNA for the CDR3 is TGTGCCAGCAGCCGGACAGGGGGCTTTTACGAGCAGTACTTC. It encodes CASSRTGGFYEQYF.

There are many counts of this clone. V and J are TRBV2 and TRBJ2-4, with D perhaps matching TRBD1 or TRBD2 (5 bases each). The CDR3 totals 16 residues. V was pared by 6 bases and J by 3 bases, with 18 bases between. Germline V gene lookup returns CDR1 SNHLY and CDR2 FYNNEI. In DNA form, the CDR3 reads TGTGCCAGCAGCCCCCCGGCGGGTGGGGGCAAAAACATTCAGTACTTC. Translating it yields CASSPPAGGGKNIQYF.

This clone was found a few times. This rearrangement joins TRBV7-9 to TRBJ2-7, with TRBD2 identical over 8 bases. V shed 5 bases, J shed 9 bases, and the junction held 12 bases outside the gene matches. The germline gives CDR1 SEHNR, CDR2 FQNEAQ (reference sequence). This CDR3 spans 14 amino acids. The CDR3 nucleotides are TGTGCCAGCAGCCCCAGCGTAGCGGGATCCGTGCAGTACTTC. It codes for CASSPSVAGSVQYF.

This chain connects TRBV19 to TRBJ1-1; 7 nucleotides agree with TRBD1. The germline V gene has CDR1 LNHDA and CDR2 SQIVND (reference sequence). Trimming removed 3 bases from V and 1 base from J; junction bases left unmatched: 8. This CDR3 has 16 amino acids. CDR3 sequence: CASSMATQGRNTEAFF. The CDR3 DNA reads as TGTGCCAGTAGTATGGCTACACAGGGGCGGAACACTGAAGCTTTCTTT.

The V gene is TRBV18, the J gene TRBJ2-3; D is possibly TRBD2 (6 bases). CDR1 is KGHSH and CDR2 is LQKENI in the germline V gene. This CDR3 is 14 amino acids long. V was pared by 4 bases and J by 0 bases, with 8 bases between. CDR3 DNA: TGTGCCAGCTCACGTAGCGGTAGCACAGATACGCAGTATTTT. It translates to CASSRSGSTDTQYF.

V usage is TRBV28 and J usage is TRBJ2-2; TRBD1 matches at 7 bases. Trimming took 3 bases from V and 2 from J; bases not matched to a gene: 3. Germline V gene lookup returns CDR1 MDHEN and CDR2 SYDVKM. The CDR3 runs to 15 residues. The CDR3 DNA reads as TGTGCCAGCAGTTTTCAGGGGGTTAACACCGGGGAGCTGTTTTTT. It is translated as CASSFQGVNTGELFF.

The sample holds a few counts of this clone. The genes are TRBV10-3 and TRBJ2-3; D is possibly TRBD2 (5 bases). The CDR3 spans 16 residues. Trimming shortened V by 8 bases and J by 3 bases, and 21 bases separated the two germline ends. CDR1 ENHRY and CDR2 SYGVKD come from the germline V gene. In nucleotides, the CDR3 is TGTGCCATCGGGTCGGACTCTTATCGAGGTACAGATACGCAGTATTTT. This gives the protein CAIGSDSYRGTDTQYF.

DNA of the CDR3: TGCGCCAGCAGCTTGAGAGCGGGGTCCCAAGAGACCCAGTACTTC. This translates into CASSLRAGSQETQYF. This chain joins TRBV5-1 and TRBJ2-5, with TRBD2 identical over 7 bases. Losses at the gene ends were 1 base for V and 1 base for J; bases not matched to a gene: 4. This CDR3 has 15 residues. Germline CDR1 and CDR2: SGHRS and YFSETQ.

The CDR3 sequence is CSAPGRHEQYF. Here the CDR3 DNA reads TGCAGTGCGCCAGGGAGGCACGAGCAGTACTTC. The chain has TRBV20-1 and TRBJ2-7, with a weak D call TRBD2 (6 bases). CDR3 length: 11 amino acids. The V and J ends lost 6 bases and 5 bases respectively, with 11 bases between them. Germline-derived CDR1 and CDR2 are DFQATT and SNEGSKA (reference sequence).

This chain links TRBV2 with TRBJ2-5; D is uncertain. From germline, CDR1 is SNHLY and CDR2 FYNNEI. The CDR3 has 12 residues. V was cut by 6 bases and J by 0 bases, with 5 bases left in between. The DNA for the CDR3 is TGTGCCAGCAGCGCACACCAAGAGACCCAGTACTTC. Translating gives CASSAHQETQYF.

The rearrangement joins TRBV6-6 to TRBJ2-5, with TRBD2 matching over 9 bases. Per germline, CDR1 MNHNY and CDR2 SVGAGI (reference sequence). CDR3 length equals 12 residues. V trimming: 6 bases; J trimming: 5 bases; junction bases outside the gene matches: 1. CDR3 residues: CASRAGGETQYF. CDR3 nucleotide sequence: TGTGCCAGCAGGGCGGGGGGGGAGACCCAGTACTTC.

The genes are TRBV6-1 and TRBJ2-7; D is undetermined. The CDR3 is made up of 14 amino acids. From germline, CDR1 is MNHNS and CDR2 SASEGT. With 2 bases removed from V and 0 bases from J, the gap between germline ends came to 8 bases. CDR3: CASSEIGSSYEQYF. CDR3 bases: TGTGCCAGCAGTGAAATAGGAAGCTCCTACGAGCAGTACTTC.

The sample holds a few counts of this clone. This chain links TRBV6-5 with TRBJ2-7, with D possibly matching TRBD1 (5 bases). The CDR3 runs 14 residues. The V end lost 9 bases, the J end lost 2 bases, and 17 bases lay between the germline ends. Germline values: CDR1 MNHEY, CDR2 SVGAGI. CDR3 sequence reads: CASKQEPLTYEQYF. CDR3 bases: TGTGCCAGTAAACAGGAGCCTTTGACCTACGAGCAGTACTTC.

DNA of the CDR3: TGTGCCAGCGGACAGACAAACACCGGGGAGCTGTTTTTT. Translation gives CASGQTNTGELFF. The chain carries TRBV28 and TRBJ2-2, with D tentatively TRBD1 (6 bases). The CDR3 sequence is 13 residues long. Per germline, CDR1 MDHEN and CDR2 SYDVKM. Trimming stripped 8 bases from V and 2 bases from J, with 9 bases between.

V and J are TRBV7-9 and TRBJ2-2, with D maybe TRBD2 (5 bases). This CDR3 has 16 residues. Germline assignment: CDR1 SEHNR and CDR2 FQNEAQ (reference sequence). V shed 2 bases and J shed 2 bases, with 12 bases lying between them. Here the CDR3 reads CASSLPRGSNTGELFF. As DNA, the CDR3 is TGTGCCAGCAGCTTACCCCGAGGGAGTAACACCGGGGAGCTGTTTTTT.

This clone showed up just a few times. The V and J genes are TRBV27 and TRBJ2-1; TRBD2 is a possible D gene (6 bases). V lost 4 bases to trimming and J lost 9 bases, with 19 bases between them. The CDR3 runs 15 residues. The germline V gene encodes CDR1 MNHEY and CDR2 SMNVEV (reference sequence). CDR3 coding DNA: TGTGCCAGCAGTTGGACTACCCCGATTTACGGTGAGCAGTTCTTC. Protein: CASSWTTPIYGEQFF.

The genes are TRBV7-8 and TRBJ1-5; 7 bases agree with TRBD1. The CDR3 is 16 residues long. The germline gives CDR1 SGHVS, CDR2 FQNEAQ. Trimming took 4 bases from V and 6 from J; bases not matched to a gene: 12. In DNA form, the CDR3 reads TGTGCCAGCAGCTCGACCGGACAGGCGAGAGGTCAGCCCCAGCATTTT. As protein: CASSSTGQARGQPQHF.